This TCR beta chain was observed in a study of blood T cell repertoires in COVID-19. Looking at the study overall: T cells, B-cell-depleted T cells, or PBMCs supplied cDNA or gDNA.

Sequencing used immunoSEQ multiplex PCR; TCRdb keeps in-frame clones, though not all of them. The sample lists some 240,000 clones, about 90% occurring once. CDR3 length equals 18 residues. Losses at the gene ends were 5 bases for V and 6 bases for J; bases not matched to a gene: 16. The V gene's germline CDR1 is SGHRS and CDR2 YFSETQ. The chain joins TRBV5-1 to TRBJ1-6; 8 bases agree with TRBD1. The source material was peripheral blood. This TCR derives from a man between 60 and 75 years old who had recovered from COVID-19. In DNA, the CDR3 is TGCGCCAGCAGTCTTCGGACAGGGCTCACGGGGGCTAATTCACCCCTCCACTTT. Its protein product is CASSLRTGLTGANSPLHF.